This T cell receptor beta chain is drawn from a study of blood T cell repertoires in COVID-19. Study context: The United States, Italy and Spain were the sources of the acute and convalescent COVID-19 samples.

Measured with immunoSEQ multiplex PCR; TCRdb has only the in-frame clones, and not every one. Among about 290,000 clones listed, around 90% were seen once. Cohort 3 recovery required two negative PCRs, clearance, or symptom resolution. Germline V CDR1 and CDR2: LNHDA, SQIVND (reference sequence). The CDR3 sequence is 12 residues long. J was trimmed by 12 bases and V by 0 bases; bases with no gene match: 2. The sequence came from a middle-aged woman who had recovered from COVID-19. This sequence joins TRBV19 and TRBJ2-1, with 7 positions matching TRBD1. The sample was PBMCs or T cells enriched from blood (not recorded which). As DNA, the CDR3 is TGTGCCAGTAGTATAGATCGGACAGGGCAGTTCTTC. Translating it yields CASSIDRTGQFF.